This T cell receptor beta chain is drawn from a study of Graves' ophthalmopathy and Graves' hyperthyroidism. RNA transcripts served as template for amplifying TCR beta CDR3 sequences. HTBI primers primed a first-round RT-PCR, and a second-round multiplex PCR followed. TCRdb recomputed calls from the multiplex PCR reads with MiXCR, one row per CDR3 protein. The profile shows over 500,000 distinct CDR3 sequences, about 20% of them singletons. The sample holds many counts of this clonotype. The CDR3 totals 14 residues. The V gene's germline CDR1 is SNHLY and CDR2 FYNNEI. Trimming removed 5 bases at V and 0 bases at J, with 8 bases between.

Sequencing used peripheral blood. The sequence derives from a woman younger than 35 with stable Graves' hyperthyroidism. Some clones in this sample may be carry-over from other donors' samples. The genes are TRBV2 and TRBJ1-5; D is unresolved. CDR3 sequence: CASSQEYSNQPQHF. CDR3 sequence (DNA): TGTGCCAGCAGTCAGGAGTATAGCAATCAGCCCCAGCATTTT.